A selection of T cell receptor beta chains follows, all from one sample in a study of blood T cell repertoires in COVID-19. TCRdb's copy holds only in-frame clones and misses some; the assay was immunoSEQ multiplex PCR. The sample holds around 300,000 clones, 85% to 90% seen once. The sequenced material came from peripheral blood. Receptors were obtained from a human donor in a cohort sampled during active COVID-19. Both conserved end residues are part of each CDR3. D genes are given only for firm matches. Size is stated for part of the rows, as once, few or many counts, or as a class when the clone is expanded.

abundance: NA
v_gene: TRBV7-9
j_gene: TRBJ2-1
d_gene: TRBD2
CDR3aa: CASSRRAGGSYNEQFF
CDR3nt: TGTGCCAGCAGCCGACGAGCGGGAGGCTCCTACAATGAGCAGTTCTTC

abundance: NA
v_gene: TRBV19
j_gene: TRBJ1-5
d_gene: NA
CDR3aa: CASRTAFDSNQPQHF
CDR3nt: TGTGCCAGTCGGACAGCTTTCGATAGCAATCAGCCCCAGCATTTT

abundance: NA
v_gene: TRBV7-8
j_gene: TRBJ2-7
d_gene: TRBD2
CDR3aa: CASSLSSGYEQYF
CDR3nt: TGTGCCAGCAGCTTGTCTAGCGGCTACGAGCAGTACTTC

abundance: NA
v_gene: TRBV5-1
j_gene: TRBJ2-7
d_gene: TRBD1
CDR3aa: CASSSYGQGYDEQYF
CDR3nt: TGCGCCAGCAGCTCTTACGGACAGGGTTACGACGAGCAGTACTTC

abundance: NA
v_gene: TRBV4-2
j_gene: TRBJ1-1
d_gene: TRBD1
CDR3aa: CASSQDQGQGFWGTEAFF
CDR3nt: TGTGCCAGCAGCCAAGATCAGGGACAGGGTTTCTGGGGGACTGAAGCTTTCTTT

abundance: NA
v_gene: TRBV7-2
j_gene: TRBJ2-1
d_gene: TRBD2
CDR3aa: CASSLEASGPNEQFF
CDR3nt: TGTGCCAGCAGCTTAGAGGCTAGCGGACCCAATGAGCAGTTCTTC

abundance: NA
v_gene: TRBV21-1
j_gene: TRBJ1-1
d_gene: NA
CDR3aa: CASSKLDRNTEAFF
CDR3nt: TGTGCCAGCAGCAAACTGGACAGGAACACTGAAGCTTTCTTT

abundance: NA
v_gene: TRBV6-2/TRBV6-3
j_gene: TRBJ2-1
d_gene: TRBD2
CDR3aa: CASSYTSGVYNEQFF
CDR3nt: TGTGCCAGCAGTTATACTAGCGGGGTCTACAATGAGCAGTTCTTC

abundance: NA
v_gene: TRBV5-1
j_gene: TRBJ2-3
d_gene: NA
CDR3aa: CASSLEERSDTQYF
CDR3nt: TGCGCCAGCAGCTTGGAAGAGAGGTCTGATACGCAGTATTTT

abundance: NA
v_gene: TRBV27
j_gene: TRBJ1-6
d_gene: NA
CDR3aa: CASSYLQGNSPLHF
CDR3nt: TGTGCCAGCAGTTATCTACAGGGAAATTCACCCCTCCACTTT

abundance: NA
v_gene: TRBV7-9
j_gene: TRBJ2-7
d_gene: NA
CDR3aa: CASSPAGEQYF
CDR3nt: TGTGCCAGCAGTCCAGCGGGCGAGCAGTACTTC

abundance: NA
v_gene: TRBV4-3
j_gene: TRBJ2-2
d_gene: TRBD2
CDR3aa: CASSQELAGGNTGELFF
CDR3nt: TGCGCCAGCAGCCAAGAACTAGCGGGAGGAAACACCGGGGAGCTGTTTTTT

abundance: once
v_gene: TRBV18
j_gene: TRBJ2-1
d_gene: TRBD2
CDR3aa: CASSPPGLAGSPYGEQFF
CDR3nt: TGTGCCAGCTCACCGCCCGGACTAGCGGGATCACCCTACGGTGAGCAGTTCTTC

abundance: NA
v_gene: TRBV6-5
j_gene: TRBJ2-2
d_gene: NA
CDR3aa: CASSLFGTGELFF
CDR3nt: TGTGCCAGCAGTCTTTTCGGCACCGGGGAGCTGTTTTTT

abundance: NA
v_gene: TRBV7-2
j_gene: TRBJ1-1
d_gene: NA
CDR3aa: CASSPQSGVWFHTEAFF
CDR3nt: TGTGCCAGCAGCCCCCAGTCCGGGGTATGGTTCCACACTGAAGCTTTCTTT

abundance: once
v_gene: TRBV15
j_gene: TRBJ1-4
d_gene: NA
CDR3aa: CATSRGLRAGGEKLFF
CDR3nt: TGTGCCACCAGCAGAGGTCTTAGGGCCGGAGGCGAAAAACTGTTTTTT

abundance: NA
v_gene: TRBV15
j_gene: TRBJ2-5
d_gene: NA
CDR3aa: CATSRDQGETQYF
CDR3nt: TGTGCCACCAGCAGAGACCAGGGGGAGACCCAGTACTTC

abundance: NA
v_gene: TRBV6-5
j_gene: TRBJ2-5
d_gene: NA
CDR3aa: CASSLSLVVQETQYF
CDR3nt: TGTGCCAGCAGTCTAAGTCTCGTGGTACAAGAGACCCAGTACTTC

abundance: NA
v_gene: TRBV19
j_gene: TRBJ2-1
d_gene: NA
CDR3aa: CASSIQDSNEQFF
CDR3nt: TGTGCCAGTAGTATTCAGGACAGCAATGAGCAGTTCTTC

abundance: once
v_gene: TRBV27
j_gene: TRBJ2-2
d_gene: NA
CDR3aa: CASSSHLAGELFF
CDR3nt: TGTGCCAGCAGCTCACACTTAGCGGGGGAGCTGTTTTTT

abundance: NA
v_gene: TRBV28
j_gene: TRBJ1-3
d_gene: TRBD1
CDR3aa: CASEPRGNGNTIYF
CDR3nt: TGTGCCAGTGAACCCAGGGGGAATGGAAACACCATATATTTT

abundance: NA
v_gene: TRBV7-9
j_gene: TRBJ1-2
d_gene: NA
CDR3aa: CASSLIESSLHF
CDR3nt: TGTGCCAGCAGCTTAATCGAGTCGTCCCTTCACTTC

abundance: NA
v_gene: TRBV19
j_gene: TRBJ2-3
d_gene: TRBD2
CDR3aa: CASSSSPGLSTDTQYF
CDR3nt: TGTGCCAGTAGCAGCTCACCGGGACTAAGCACAGATACGCAGTATTTT

abundance: few
v_gene: TRBV20-1
j_gene: TRBJ2-1
d_gene: NA
CDR3aa: CSASRPSVFYNEQFF
CDR3nt: TGCAGTGCTAGTCGGCCTAGCGTGTTCTACAATGAGCAGTTCTTC

abundance: NA
v_gene: TRBV7-2
j_gene: TRBJ2-3
d_gene: NA
CDR3aa: CASSPYTDTQYF
CDR3nt: TGTGCCAGCAGCCCCTACACAGATACGCAGTATTTT

abundance: NA
v_gene: TRBV4-1
j_gene: TRBJ1-4
d_gene: NA
CDR3aa: CASSLYGATNEKLFF
CDR3nt: TGCGCCAGCAGCCTTTACGGTGCAACTAATGAAAAACTGTTTTTT

abundance: NA
v_gene: TRBV19
j_gene: TRBJ1-2
d_gene: TRBD1
CDR3aa: CASRRPGQDPGAIF
CDR3nt: TGTGCCAGTAGGCGGCCGGGACAGGACCCCGGGGCGATCTTC

abundance: NA
v_gene: TRBV11-2
j_gene: TRBJ2-7
d_gene: TRBD2
CDR3aa: CASSRISGLAGYEQYF
CDR3nt: TGTGCCAGCAGCCGTATCTCGGGACTAGCGGGCTACGAGCAGTACTTC

abundance: NA
v_gene: TRBV12-5
j_gene: TRBJ2-1
d_gene: TRBD2
CDR3aa: CASGSLMAGGVEQFF
CDR3nt: TGTGCTAGTGGCTCGCTTATGGCGGGAGGAGTTGAGCAGTTCTTC

abundance: NA
v_gene: TRBV2
j_gene: TRBJ2-3
d_gene: TRBD1
CDR3aa: CASRGQAQADTQYF
CDR3nt: TGTGCCAGCAGGGGACAGGCACAGGCCGATACGCAGTATTTT

abundance: NA
v_gene: TRBV7-8
j_gene: TRBJ1-1
d_gene: NA
CDR3aa: CASSSGVNTEAFF
CDR3nt: TGTGCCAGCAGCTCCGGGGTGAACACTGAAGCTTTCTTT

abundance: NA
v_gene: TRBV9
j_gene: TRBJ1-4
d_gene: NA
CDR3aa: CASSVEGVPNEKLFF
CDR3nt: TGTGCCAGCAGCGTAGAGGGGGTACCTAATGAAAAACTGTTTTTT

abundance: NA
v_gene: TRBV2
j_gene: TRBJ2-3
d_gene: TRBD2
CDR3aa: CASSLLAADTQYF
CDR3nt: TGTGCCAGCAGTTTACTAGCGGCAGATACGCAGTATTTT